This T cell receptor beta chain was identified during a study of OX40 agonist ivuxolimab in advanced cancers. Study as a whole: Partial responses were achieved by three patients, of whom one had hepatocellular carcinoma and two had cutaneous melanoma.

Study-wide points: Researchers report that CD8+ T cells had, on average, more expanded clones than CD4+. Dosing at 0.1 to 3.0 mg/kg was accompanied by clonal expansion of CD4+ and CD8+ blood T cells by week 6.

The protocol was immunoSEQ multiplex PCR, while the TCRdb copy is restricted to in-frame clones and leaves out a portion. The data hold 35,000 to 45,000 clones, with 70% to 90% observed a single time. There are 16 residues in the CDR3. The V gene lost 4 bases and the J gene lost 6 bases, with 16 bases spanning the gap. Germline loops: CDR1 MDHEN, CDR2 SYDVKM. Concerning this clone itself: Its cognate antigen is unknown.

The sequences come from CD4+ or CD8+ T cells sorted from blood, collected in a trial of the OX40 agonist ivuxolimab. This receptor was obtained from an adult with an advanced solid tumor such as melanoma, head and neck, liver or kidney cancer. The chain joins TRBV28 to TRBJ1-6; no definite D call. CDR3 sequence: CASSWTREATNSPLHF. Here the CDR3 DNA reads TGTGCCAGCAGTTGGACCCGGGAGGCTACTAATTCACCCCTCCACTTT.